Presented here are 30 T cell receptor beta chains from one specimen sequenced in a study of blood T cell repertoires in COVID-19. The protocol was immunoSEQ multiplex PCR, while the TCRdb copy is restricted to in-frame clones and leaves out a portion. This table has about 400,000 clones, about 88% appearing once. The sequenced material came from peripheral blood. These receptors were taken from a human donor in a cohort sampled during active COVID-19.

V and J are TRBV5-5 and TRBJ2-7, with D unresolved. CDR3 length equals 14 residues. The V and J ends lost 0 bases and 3 bases respectively, with 10 bases between them. Germline V gene lookup returns CDR1 SGHKS and CDR2 YYEKEE (reference sequence). The CDR3 sequence: CASSLDFTVYEQYF. The CDR3, as DNA: TGTGCCAGCAGCTTGGATTTTACAGTCTACGAGCAGTACTTC.

This chain joins TRBV19 and TRBJ1-5; the D gene is possibly TRBD1 (5 bases). In germline, CDR1 is LNHDA, CDR2 SQIVND (reference sequence). This CDR3 has 15 amino acids. Between the trimmed V and J ends, which lost 6 bases and 1 base, there was a span of 13 bases. Here the CDR3 DNA reads TGTGCCAGTAGCCCCTCGGCAGGGAGCAATCAGCCCCAGCATTTT. This codes for CASSPSAGSNQPQHF.

The rearrangement uses TRBV19 and TRBJ1-2, with unresolved D. The CDR3 loop spans 16 amino acids. From germline, CDR1 is LNHDA and CDR2 SQIVND (reference sequence). V gave up 3 bases and J gave up 8 bases, with 22 bases separating them. The CDR3 spells CASSMRRRSPFGGYTF. CDR3 sequence (DNA): TGTGCCAGTAGTATGAGAAGGAGATCCCCCTTCGGGGGCTACACCTTC. Full variable domain (missing parts from reference TRBV19 and TRBJ1-2): DGGITQSPKYLFRKEGQNVTLSCEQNLNHDAMYWYRQDPGQGLRLIYYSQIVNDFQKGDIAEGYSVSREKKESFPLTVTSAQKNPTAFYLCASSMRRRSPFGGYTFGSGTRLTVV.

The rearrangement joins TRBV29-1 to TRBJ2-3; D is perhaps TRBD1 (6 bases). Trimming cost V 6 bases and J 8 bases, with 9 bases left between them. Germline CDR1 and CDR2: SQVTM and ANQGSEA. The CDR3 runs to 10 residues. The CDR3 coding sequence is TGCAGCGTCGGGACACCTACGCAGTATTTT. Its translation: CSVGTPTQYF.

This chain links TRBV6-2 or TRBV6-3 with TRBJ2-4; TRBD1 agrees at 8 bases. Trimming at V came to 6 bases and at J to 12 bases, leaving 7 bases not matched to a gene. Germline CDR1 MNHEY, CDR2 SVGEGT. This CDR3 is built from 12 residues. The DNA for the CDR3 is TGTGCCAGCAGCCTATCAGGGGGCGCTCAGTACTTC. Translated, it gives CASSLSGGAQYF.

V is TRBV6-5 and J is TRBJ2-1; 11 bases fit TRBD2. With V trimmed by 8 bases and J by 3 bases, 6 bases remained unmatched. The CDR3 consists of 15 residues. Germline CDR1 is MNHEY and CDR2 is SVGAGI. In nucleotides, the CDR3 is TGTGCCAGCGGTCGGCTAGCGGGAGGCTACAATGAGCAGTTCTTC. Amino acids: CASGRLAGGYNEQFF.

The chain joins TRBV11-3 to TRBJ2-2; tentative D call: TRBD1 (5 bases). The CDR3 has 14 amino acids. Trimming removed 1 base from V and 6 bases from J, with 9 bases in between. Germline lookup yields CDR1 SGHNT and CDR2 YENEEA. This CDR3 is CASSLVAGSGELFF. The CDR3, as DNA: TGTGCCAGCAGCTTAGTGGCAGGGTCCGGGGAGCTGTTTTTT.

This chain links TRBV4-1 with TRBJ2-5; 7 bases map to TRBD2. CDR1 and CDR2 (germline): MGHRA, YSYEKL. With 0 bases clipped from V and 5 bases from J, the junction kept 6 bases outside the gene matches. The CDR3 is 15 residues long. The DNA for the CDR3 is TGCGCCAGCAGCCAAGATGGGCTAGCGGCGGAGACCCAGTACTTC. Protein sequence: CASSQDGLAAETQYF.

V is TRBV20-1 and J is TRBJ1-2; D is unclear. CDR1 DFQATT and CDR2 SNEGSKA come from the germline V gene (reference sequence). This CDR3 has 8 residues. The DNA of the CDR3 is TGCACCCCAGAAGGCTACACCTTC. The encoded protein is CTPEGYTF.

The chain joins TRBV11-3 to TRBJ2-3; TRBD2 might be the D (6 bases). Trimming stripped 5 bases from V and 2 bases from J, with 14 bases between. This CDR3 is 15 amino acids long. The germline CDR1 and CDR2 sequences are SGHNT and YENEEA. CDR3 residues: CASSLRGGNTDTQYF. CDR3 DNA: TGTGCCAGCAGCCTCCGGGGCGGGAACACAGATACGCAGTATTTT.

CDR3 nucleotide sequence: TGCAGCGTAGTGGGACAGCTGCTGGGTGAAGCTTTCTTT. Translated: CSVVGQLLGEAFF. This chain uses TRBV29-1 with TRBJ1-1; 7 nucleotides line up with TRBD1. Germline V lookup: CDR1 SQVTM, CDR2 ANQGSEA. This CDR3 is 13 amino acids long. The junction had 11 bases not matched to a gene; V was cut back by 6 bases and J by 7 bases.

DNA for the CDR3: TGCAGTGCTAGTCCGTACTTAGAGGATCTTATGAACACTGAAGCTTTCTTT. Its protein product is CSASPYLEDLMNTEAFF. This chain connects TRBV20-1 to TRBJ1-1; D gene ambiguous. CDR3 length: 17 amino acids. V lost 3 bases to trimming and J lost 0 bases, with 20 bases between them. Germline CDR1 is DFQATT and CDR2 is SNEGSKA (reference sequence).

The rearrangement uses TRBV11-3 and TRBJ2-1; 8 nucleotides align to TRBD2. The V gene's germline CDR1 is SGHNT and CDR2 YENEEA. J gave up 6 bases and V 3 bases, and 10 bases lay outside the gene matches. The CDR3 has 16 residues. The CDR3 is CASSLDAGTRINEQFF. The CDR3 nucleotides read TGTGCCAGCAGCTTGGACGCCGGGACTAGAATCAATGAGCAGTTCTTC.

This chain uses TRBV19 with TRBJ1-6, with 7 nucleotides matching TRBD1. The germline V gene has CDR1 LNHDA and CDR2 SQIVND (reference sequence). V trimming: 6 bases; J trimming: 2 bases; junction bases outside the gene matches: 13. The CDR3 has 18 amino acids. This CDR3 is CASSQPPGDSPYNSPLHF. The CDR3 nucleotides are TGTGCCAGTAGCCAGCCTCCGGGGGACAGCCCCTATAATTCACCCCTCCACTTT. Looking up the rest from reference TRBV19 and TRBJ1-6 gives the full variable domain: DGGITQSPKYLFRKEGQNVTLSCEQNLNHDAMYWYRQDPGQGLRLIYYSQIVNDFQKGDIAEGYSVSREKKESFPLTVTSAQKNPTAFYLCASSQPPGDSPYNSPLHFGNGTRLTVT.

V and J are TRBV5-1 and TRBJ1-6; 7 bases align to TRBD1. The V gene's germline CDR1 is SGHRS and CDR2 YFSETQ. The V and J ends lost 0 bases and 5 bases, in that order; junction bases with no gene match: 5. This CDR3 is 16 amino acids long. The CDR3 sequence: CASSLGGQRDNSPLHF. The CDR3 DNA is TGCGCCAGCAGCTTGGGGGGACAGAGGGATAATTCACCCCTCCACTTT.

The chain joins TRBV11-2 to TRBJ2-7; possible D gene TRBD2, 6 bases. CDR1 SGHAT and CDR2 FQNNGV come from the germline V gene. The germline V and J ends were trimmed by 3 bases and 6 bases, with 12 bases remaining between them. The CDR3 is made up of 13 amino acids. In DNA form, the CDR3 reads TGTGCCAGCAGCTTCGGGACTGCCGTCGAGCAGTACTTC. This codes for CASSFGTAVEQYF.

CDR3 nucleotides: TGTGCCAGCAGCCAAAGCGGGGCTGAAGCTTTCTTT. It codes for CASSQSGAEAFF. The rearrangement joins TRBV3-1 (or the pseudogene TRBV3-2) to TRBJ1-1, with no clear D. V gave up 2 bases and J gave up 6 bases, with 7 bases separating them. CDR3 length: 12 residues. Germline CDR1 is LGHDT and CDR2 is YNNKEL (reference sequence).

The chain combines TRBV6-5 with TRBJ1-4; 7 bases line up with TRBD1. Germline assignment: CDR1 MNHEY and CDR2 SVGAGI. Losses at the gene ends were 5 bases for V and 4 bases for J; bases not matched to a gene: 4. The CDR3 consists of 14 residues. CDR3: CASSPGQRNEKLFF. DNA of the CDR3: TGTGCCAGCAGTCCGGGACAGCGTAATGAAAAACTGTTTTTT.

The chain joins TRBV28 to TRBJ2-3; maybe TRBD2 (5 bases). CDR1 and CDR2 (germline): MDHEN, SYDVKM. The CDR3 sequence is 16 residues long. V dropped 8 bases and J dropped 2 bases, with 20 bases sitting between them. The CDR3 sequence is CASGAPGGPTTDTQYF. In DNA, the CDR3 is TGTGCCAGCGGAGCCCCCGGCGGGCCAACCACAGATACGCAGTATTTT.

The V and J genes are TRBV4-2 and TRBJ2-7; 7 nucleotides align to TRBD1. The V gene's germline CDR1 is LGHNA and CDR2 YNFKEQ. V was clipped by 1 base and J by 5 bases; unmatched bases: 11. This CDR3 is built from 16 residues. The CDR3 reads CASSQAGIDRANEQYF. The DNA for the CDR3 is TGTGCCAGCAGCCAAGCCGGCATCGACAGGGCAAACGAGCAGTACTTC.

The V call is TRBV10-2, the J call TRBJ1-2; weak D call: TRBD1 (5 bases). V lost 8 bases and J lost 1, with 8 bases in between. The CDR3 spans 12 residues. Germline lookup yields CDR1 WSHSY and CDR2 SAAADI. The CDR3: CASGGDNYGYTF. For the CDR3, the DNA is TGCGCCAGCGGAGGGGATAACTATGGCTACACCTTC.

V usage is TRBV10-3 and J usage is TRBJ2-7, with 13 positions matching TRBD2. Trimming at V came to 6 bases and at J to 5 bases, leaving 7 bases not matched to a gene. Germline CDR1 reads ENHRY; CDR2 reads SYGVKD. The CDR3 has 15 amino acids. The CDR3 is CAIRDTSGRANEQYF. Here the CDR3 DNA reads TGTGCCATCAGAGACACTAGCGGGAGGGCCAACGAGCAGTACTTC.

The genes are TRBV5-6 and TRBJ2-5; D not resolved. Germline V gene sequence: CDR1 SGHDT, CDR2 YYEEEE. Trimming cost V 4 bases and J 6 bases, with 10 bases left between them. The CDR3 is made up of 12 amino acids. In nucleotides, the CDR3 is TGTGCCAGCAGCGTAGAAGAAAAGACCCAGTACTTC. The encoded protein is CASSVEEKTQYF.

V is TRBV15 and J is TRBJ1-3; tentatively, D is TRBD1 (5 bases). The CDR3 consists of 16 residues. Germline assignment: CDR1 LNHNV and CDR2 YYDKDF (reference sequence). V lost 1 base and J lost 0, with 10 bases in between. CDR3 amino acids: CATSRGTIISGNTIYF. The CDR3 region has the DNA TGTGCCACCAGCAGAGGGACAATAATCTCTGGAAACACCATATATTTT.

The chain combines TRBV10-3 with TRBJ2-1, with TRBD2 matching 9 bases. Germline V gene lookup returns CDR1 ENHRY and CDR2 SYGVKD. The CDR3 sequence is 15 residues long. V gave up 11 bases and J gave up 8 bases; unmatched junction bases: 16. The CDR3 DNA reads as TGTGCCGTCACGACCGGGACTAGCCGTTCGGATGAGCAGTTCTTC. Translated, it gives CAVTTGTSRSDEQFF.

As DNA, the CDR3 is TGTGCCAGCAGTGCAGAAGCGGGGGGGAACACCGGGGAGCTGTTTTTT. Its protein is CASSAEAGGNTGELFF. The genes are TRBV2 and TRBJ2-2; 9 nucleotides agree with TRBD2. This CDR3 contains 16 residues. Germline CDR1 is SNHLY and CDR2 is FYNNEI. V dropped 4 bases and J dropped 1; count of bases not matched to a gene: 4.

The J gene is TRBJ2-7, the V gene TRBV19; TRBD1 is a possible D gene (5 bases). The CDR3 consists of 15 residues. V lost 0 bases and J lost 2, with 11 bases in between. CDR1 is LNHDA, CDR2 SQIVND, per germline (reference sequence). The CDR3, as DNA: TGTGCCAGTAGTATAGAATCCTCCAGGGCCTACGAGCAGTACTTC. Amino acid sequence: CASSIESSRAYEQYF.

V and J are TRBV10-1 and TRBJ1-1, with D perhaps TRBD1 (5 bases). The CDR3 has 14 residues. The V gene's germline CDR1 is WNHNN and CDR2 SYGVQD (reference sequence). Trimming pared 3 bases from V and 1 base from J, leaving 9 bases between. The chain's CDR3 is CASSDRGTNTEAFF. The CDR3 DNA is TGCGCCAGCAGTGACCGGGGGACGAACACTGAAGCTTTCTTT.

The chain couples TRBV3-1 (or the pseudogene TRBV3-2) to TRBJ2-5, with 11 bases identical to TRBD2. The CDR3 length is 16 residues. J lost 7 bases, V lost 1 base, and 8 bases had no gene match. Germline loops: CDR1 LGHDT, CDR2 YNNKEL (reference sequence). In DNA form, the CDR3 reads TGTGCCAGCAGCCAAGCCACTAGCGGGGGAGTCGGGACCCAGTACTTC. It codes for CASSQATSGGVGTQYF.

The V call is TRBV28, the J call TRBJ1-6; D is uncertain. V lost 2 bases to trimming and J lost 14 bases, with 19 bases between them. CDR3 length equals 15 residues. The germline gives CDR1 MDHEN, CDR2 SYDVKM. DNA for the CDR3: TGTGCCAGCAGTTTAGGAGACGGCACTATCGGGGCCCTCCACTTT. Translation: CASSLGDGTIGALHF.